This T cell receptor (beta chain) appears in the sequencing data of a study of human T cells and chemical hapten exposure. With respect to this clonotype: What it binds is not known. Being one base from a much bigger clone, this may be a read error.

The CDR3 sequence is 16 residues long. V shed 3 bases, J shed 1 base, and the junction held 7 bases outside the gene matches. Germline loops: CDR1 SGHTA, CDR2 FQGNSA. The library tagged individual cDNA molecules with unique molecular identifiers. Study processing details: Sequenced samples showed a median of approximately 96,000 TCRs each, with counts running from around 25,000 to 690,000. TCRdb re-analysed the RACE reads in MiXCR, keeping a single row per CDR3 protein. TCRdb assigned the V and J calls; the authors' analysis was not used. The table records over 70,000 distinct CDR3 sequences, about 11% of them present only once. Time point in this sample: patch test 3, about 24 weeks after DPC sensitization. Treatment reported: therapeutic diphenylcyclopropenone sensitization with weekly scalp DPC. Unfractionated whole blood yielded the extracted total RNA. General observations from the study: Patch test score showed a positive correlation with PT1 expanded TCR counts.

Sequenced material: whole blood, taken in connection with sensitization to the hapten diphenylcyclopropenone (DPC). This receptor was taken from a woman aged 25-40 years with alopecia areata. Some clones in this sample may be carry-over from other donors' samples. The rearrangement links TRBV7-2 to TRBJ2-3; 7 nucleotides align to TRBD2. CDR3 region: CASSLLAGLRTDTQYF. Written as DNA, the CDR3 is TGTGCCAGCAGCTTGTTAGCGGGTCTCCGCACAGATACGCAGTATTTT.